This T cell receptor beta chain was captured by sequencing in a study of shared clonotypes between healthy human individuals (dated by TCRdb to between 2020 and 2021). Broadly, across the study: The cohort included three men and a couple of women between 18 and 49 years of age. The study deeply sequenced blood TCR repertoires of roughly five healthy adults to estimate repertoire size and the extent of clonotype sharing between individuals. Each donor's leukapheresis produced roughly between about 0.9 and 9.5 billion PBMCs. Libraries were prepared and TCR repertoires were sequenced by different laboratories using diverse techniques, in order to increase sequencing depth and limit assay-specific biases. For each donor, CD4 naive and CD4 memory were each run on three plates, CD8 naive on two plates, and CD8 memory on one plate. The paper as a whole reports these results and caveats: Pairwise subsampling indicated that sequencing depth was expected to affect the degree of clonotype sharing among donors. Larger estimated clonotype richness was generally found for naive subsets than for memory subsets. Compared with non-shared clonotypes, the clonotypes found in all four sorted-subset donors had higher generation probabilities. Rarefaction of sorted-subset datasets indicated incomplete sequencing despite the large sequencing depth. Around 5.4% of naive CD4, 3% to 3.5% of naive CD8, about 2.4% of memory CD4, and approximately 0.4% of memory CD8 clonotypes were shared across several donors. Sampling was limited to blood, and TCR repertoires in tissue likely differ from TCR repertoires in blood. Because the study included only a small number of donors, the genetic and exposure-history diversity represented was limited.

CDR1 MNHNS and CDR2 SASEGT are derived from the germline V gene. The cysteine opens and the phenylalanine closes a CDR3 of 15 amino acids. Just the 45-base CDR3 DNA is kept, in frame starting at base 1. Compared with germline, V lacks 5 bases and J lacks 1 base; bases without a gene match: 4. This clone appeared a single time. Its binding antigen is unknown. No base qualities exist here, and no much larger clone lies one base off it. CD8 naive samples consisted of CD45RO-negative cells that were positively selected for CCR7, yielding a CD45RA+CCR7+ population without TemRA cells. Healthy HIV-negative adults with no recently reported acute infections or vaccinations were included as donors. Every donor was a Caucasian adult living in Nashville, Tennessee, USA. Blood was collected by leukapheresis, and PBMCs were isolated by Ficoll-Histopaque density gradient centrifugation and then cryopreserved in liquid nitrogen vapor phase. Analytical flow cytometry was used to check the purity and quantity of every magnetically sorted T cell population. From each sorted fraction, genomic DNA was isolated and quantified by UV absorbance on a Nanodrop 2000c.

TCR CDR3 regions were amplified from genomic DNA by multiplex PCR using the deep immunoSEQ assay. Extracted genomic DNA from each cell subset was spread evenly across all wells of several immunoSEQ 96-well plates, with each plate serving as a replicate. For sorted subsets, each replicate PCR was loaded with roughly 200 ng genomic DNA, equivalent to approximately 27,000 T cell genomes. The purified libraries were quantified using a Qubit 3.0 fluorometer, sized with a Bioanalyzer 2100, and then quantified again using the KAPA Library Quantification kit. Every immunoSEQ 96-well plate was sequenced on a dedicated single-read 150-cycle Illumina NextSeq 550 flow cell. The original pipeline was this. Because the immunoSEQ output included only junctional sequences and no quality scores, the filtering could not be the same as the filtering used for full-length reads. Sequences were annotated with PyIR, a Python wrapper for IgBLAST v1.9, and V/J genes and CDR3 were assigned using IMGT germline references. Reads were filtered out if the reads had weak V/J assignments (E-value above 1e-6), no CDR3, stop codons, out-of-frame junctions, or ambiguous translated residues. V3J clonotypes were defined as sequences sharing an identical inferred V gene, J gene, and CDR3 amino acid sequence. The percentage overlap between two repertoires was calculated by dividing the number of shared unique clonotypes by the size of the smaller repertoire. Richness of each repertoire was evaluated using RTK rarefaction, the Chao1 estimator, and Recon v2.1 estimates of unobserved clonotypes. For all TCRbeta clonotypes obtained by the gDNA method from a few donors, generation probabilities were computed with OLGA. What TCRdb holds here is the immuneACCESS table cut down to in-frame rearrangements. Part of the clones is not present; checked against another copy, under half of the missing clones reflect an unresolved V gene, and the others are unexplained. The DNA was the basis for D and trimming; V, J and clone size are from that table. Here the sample has about 2.2 million clones; approximately 94% occur a single time. Jointly, the top ten make up under 2% of the sample.

This TCR derives from a man aged 18 to 30 in good health. Some clones in this sample may be carry-over from other donors' samples. Sequenced material: naive CD8+ T cells from PBMCs. The intended sense of this specimen's cell subset or site label: CD45RA+CCR7+. The chain is assembled from TRBV6-1 and TRBJ2-7; TRBD2 lines up with 11 middle nucleotides. The sequenced DNA: TGTGCCAGCAGTCTAACTAGCGGGAGTTCCTACGAGCAGTACTTC. Its translation reads: CASSLTSGSSYEQYF.